This T cell receptor (beta chain) was sequenced in a study of identical twins. Whole-study findings and limits: Cord blood beta clonotypes present at high abundance carried fewer insertions; no such pattern appeared in memory repertoires.

The CDR3 has 13 amino acids. Germline CDR1 is DFQATT and CDR2 is SNEGSKA (reference sequence). Healthy Caucasians made up all donors. TCRdb passed the 5' RACE reads through MiXCR, listing each CDR3 protein once. Among under 300,000 distinct CDR3 sequences listed, 12% were seen once. In this sample, this clonotype turned up a few times. What it binds is not known. The same sample was also used in a study of yellow fever vaccine responses in identical twins.

The sequenced sample was memory (CD45RO+) T cells sorted from blood. The receptor's source is a woman younger than 35 in good health. The genes are TRBV20-1 and TRBJ2-5; D is perhaps TRBD1 (5 bases). The CDR3 DNA is TGCAGCCAACCCATGTACGACAGCCAGACCCAGTACTTC. This translates into CSQPMYDSQTQYF.